Below are 2 T cell receptor beta chains sequenced from a single sample in a study of cytomegalovirus exposure and HLA in healthy donors. The PCR employed 60 Vbeta primers together with 13 Jbeta primers. The protocol was immunoSEQ multiplex PCR, while the TCRdb copy is restricted to in-frame clones and leaves out a portion. This table holds approximately 140,000 clones, around 83% found once. Sequenced input: PBMCs. The receptors derive from a male donor in good health and CMV-seropositive.

The genes are TRBV28 and TRBJ2-6; D call uncertain. The length of the CDR3 is 15 residues. The V gene lost 8 bases and the J gene lost 0 bases, with 11 bases spanning the gap. CDR1 and CDR2 (germline): MDHEN, SYDVKM. The CDR3 reads CASGQARSGANVLTF. The DNA of the CDR3 is TGTGCCAGCGGGCAGGCGCGCTCTGGGGCCAACGTCCTGACTTTC. Full variable domain (rest looked up from reference TRBV28 and TRBJ2-6): DVKVTQSSRYLVKRTGEKVFLECVQDMDHENMFWYRQDPGLGLRLIYFSYDVKMKEKGDIPEGYSVSREKKERFSLILESASTNQTSMYLCASGQARSGANVLTFGAGSRLTVL.

J is TRBJ1-1 and V is TRBV6-6; D uncertain. The ends were cut back, 2 bases at V and 8 bases at J, with 9 bases in the middle. Germline V lookup: CDR1 MNHNY, CDR2 SVGAGI (reference sequence). The CDR3 contains 12 residues. The CDR3: CASSYGQREAFF. CDR3 sequence (DNA): TGTGCCAGCAGTTACGGGCAGCGGGAAGCTTTCTTT.